The 32 T cell receptor beta chains reported below all come from one sample, sequenced in a study of CDR3 diversity in severe acne. One entry per CDR3 protein, called by TCRdb with MiXCR from the PCR reads. This table holds fewer than 90,000 distinct CDR3 sequences, approximately 49% found once. The sample consisted of blood. The receptors stem from a male donor with severe acne vulgaris.

This chain uses TRBV29-1 with TRBJ1-2; D is unresolved. Trimming took 2 bases from V and 4 from J, leaving 8 bases between them. CDR3 size: 12 residues. Germline CDR1 reads SQVTM; CDR2 reads ANQGSEA. In nucleotides, the CDR3 is TGCAGCGTTGAATTGGAAGTCTATGGCTACACCTTC. Protein sequence: CSVELEVYGYTF.

A note on this clonotype: A junction boundary mismatches the germline segment, possibly from a read error. The chain combines TRBV20-1 with TRBJ2-1; 8 bases are shared with TRBD2. The germline gives CDR1 DFQATT, CDR2 SNEGSKA (reference sequence). The CDR3 extends over 15 amino acids. The CDR3 protein is CSASLDGGAYNERFF. In DNA, the CDR3 is TGCAGTGCCAGCCTAGACGGGGGGGCCTACAATGAGCGGTTCTTC.

The chain combines TRBV9 with TRBJ1-4; no clear D gene. Germline V gives CDR1 SGDLS, CDR2 YYNGEE. The CDR3 extends over 16 amino acids. V lost 4 bases, J lost 7 bases, and 20 bases lay in between. The CDR3 DNA reads as TGTGCCAGCAGCCCGCAATTAGGGTTAGGAGGTGAAAAACTGTTTTTT. Translation gives CASSPQLGLGGEKLFF.

The J gene is TRBJ2-2, the V gene TRBV7-8, with 7 bases lining up with TRBD1. V gave up 4 bases and J gave up 2 bases; unmatched junction bases: 10. The CDR3 runs 17 residues. Germline CDR1 SGHVS, CDR2 FQNEAQ. CDR3 DNA: TGTGCCAGCAGCTCAAACAGGGGTGGGATAAACACCGGGGAGCTGTTTTTT. Residues: CASSSNRGGINTGELFF. Together with reference TRBV7-8 and TRBJ2-2, the CDR3 gives the full variable domain: GAGVSQSPRYKVAKRGQDVALRCDPISGHVSLFWYQQALGQGPEFLTYFQNEAQLDKSGLPSDRFFAERPEGSVSTLKIQRTQQEDSAVYLCASSSNRGGINTGELFFGEGSRLTVL.

This clonotype occurred many times. The J gene is TRBJ2-1, the V gene TRBV20-1, with D perhaps TRBD1 or TRBD2 (5 bases each). CDR3 length: 13 amino acids. The V gene lost 5 bases and the J gene lost 12 bases, with 20 bases spanning the gap. Per the germline V gene, CDR1 is DFQATT and CDR2 is SNEGSKA (reference sequence). The CDR3 bases are TGCAGTGCTCGGGGACCGCGGCTCGAGGTGCAGTTCTTC. It encodes CSARGPRLEVQFF.

This clonotype was detected ten times or more. The rearrangement joins TRBV6-2 or TRBV6-3 to TRBJ2-4; D not certain. The CDR3 sequence is 15 residues long. V shed 0 bases and J shed 1 base, with 7 bases lying between them. CDR1 is MNHEY and CDR2 is SVGEGT in the germline V gene. CDR3 coding DNA: TGTGCCAGCAGTTACTCGATCGGGGCCAAAAACATTCAGTACTTC. Its translation is CASSYSIGAKNIQYF.

In its sample, this clonotype was seen many times. The CDR3 protein is CASSLMGSGRVTDTQYF. The CDR3 region has the DNA TGTGCCAGCAGCTTAATGGGTAGCGGGAGGGTCACAGATACGCAGTATTTT. The chain uses TRBV7-9 and TRBJ2-3; 11 bases are shared with TRBD2. This CDR3 contains 17 residues. The ends lost 2 bases at V and 2 bases at J; junction bases unmatched: 6. CDR1 SEHNR and CDR2 FQNEAQ come from the germline V gene (reference sequence).

CDR3 in amino acids: CASSVDMNTEAFF. DNA for the CDR3: TGCGCCAGCAGTGTAGATATGAACACTGAAGCTTTCTTT. The chain recombines TRBV5-1 with TRBJ1-1, with D unresolved. CDR1 is SGHRS and CDR2 is YFSETQ in the germline V gene. V was trimmed by 5 bases and J by 0 bases, leaving 8 bases between them. The length of the CDR3 is 13 residues.

The rearrangement uses TRBV7-4 and TRBJ2-7; tentative D call: TRBD1 (5 bases). Germline CDR1 SGHVT, CDR2 SQSDAQ. The CDR3 runs 13 residues. V shed 6 bases and J shed 4 bases, with 13 bases lying between them. The CDR3 DNA reads TGTGCCAGCAGTCCTCAGGGTTGGTACGAGCAGTACTTC. This gives the protein CASSPQGWYEQYF.

This clonotype was seen many times. V and J are TRBV5-1 and TRBJ2-3; D is tentatively TRBD1 or TRBD2 (5 bases each). This CDR3 is 12 amino acids long. Deletions cut 6 bases from V and 9 bases from J, with 14 bases between. Germline V lookup: CDR1 SGHRS, CDR2 YFSETQ. CDR3 sequence (DNA): TGCGCCAGCAACCTGAACGGGGACACGCAGTATTTT. It encodes CASNLNGDTQYF.

The chain uses TRBV25-1 and TRBJ1-1, with D perhaps matching TRBD1 (6 bases). V was trimmed by 5 bases and J by 7 bases, leaving 20 bases between them. The CDR3 loop spans 15 amino acids. The V gene's germline CDR1 is MGHDK and CDR2 SYGVNS. CDR3 region: CASSSSGGRSLEAFF. CDR3 DNA sequence: TGTGCCAGCAGTTCGTCGGGGGGGCGCTCCCTTGAAGCTTTCTTT.

To note about this clonotype: Since a much larger clone is just one base distant, this may be a read error. Likely a read error: the CDR3 ends without its conserved phenylalanine or tryptophan. V and J are TRBV6-2 or TRBV6-3 and TRBJ2-7, with 8 bases matching TRBD1. Germline values: CDR1 MNHEY, CDR2 SVGEGT. V lost 2 bases to trimming and J lost 6 bases; unmatched junction nucleotides: 3. This CDR3 is built from 13 residues. This CDR3 is CASSYQDRAEQYS. The CDR3 nucleotides read TGTGCCAGCAGTTACCAGGACAGGGCCGAGCAGTACTCC.

A few counts support this clonotype. The CDR3 spells CASRERAGGTGELFF. The CDR3, as DNA: TGTGCCAGCAGGGAGCGAGCGGGAGGGACCGGGGAGCTGTTTTTT. The chain couples TRBV6-1 to TRBJ2-2; 10 positions agree with TRBD2. Losses at the gene ends were 6 bases for V and 5 bases for J; bases not matched to a gene: 6. Germline CDR1 and CDR2: MNHNS and SASEGT. The CDR3 has 15 amino acids.

Many counts were recorded for this clonotype. The chain is built from TRBV28 and TRBJ2-7; no reliable D call. From germline, CDR1 is MDHEN and CDR2 SYDVKM. V was pared by 6 bases and J by 2 bases, with 8 bases between. This CDR3 comprises 12 residues. CDR3 sequence: CASSVSAYEQYF. The CDR3, as DNA: TGTGCCAGCAGCGTCAGTGCCTACGAGCAGTACTTC.

Worth noting for this clonotype: Just one base apart from a much larger clone, this may be a read error. The rearrangement joins TRBV29-1 to TRBJ1-3; no definite D call. This CDR3 has 15 amino acids. Germline-derived CDR1 and CDR2 are SQVTM and ANQGSEA. The DNA for the CDR3 is TGCAGCGTTGAAGCAGCGGAAGCCTCTGAAAACACCATATATTTT. It encodes CSVEAAEASENTIYF.

This clonotype was seen ten or more times. The chain joins TRBV9 to TRBJ1-6; tentative D call: TRBD1 (5 bases). V was shortened by 5 bases and J by 11 bases, with 20 bases between the two germline ends. CDR1 and CDR2 (germline): SGDLS, YYNGEE. CDR3 size: 15 residues. CDR3 in DNA: TGTGCCAGCAGGGCCCGGGACGGCCATGGCGCACCCCTCCACTTT. Encoded protein: CASRARDGHGAPLHF.

In regard to this clonotype: Possible read error: a much larger clone is one base away. The chain has TRBV11-2 and TRBJ2-7; D uncertain. The CDR3 spans 11 residues. Trimming stripped 5 bases from V and 6 bases from J, with 8 bases between. The V gene's germline CDR1 is SGHAT and CDR2 FQNNGV. Here the CDR3 reads CASSHGSEQYF. Written as DNA, the CDR3 is TGTGCCAGCAGCCACGGAAGCGAGCAGTACTTC.

About this clonotype: A much larger clone differs by one base, so this may be a read error. The chain recombines TRBV15 with TRBJ2-5, with a tentative D call TRBD2 (6 bases). Trimming stripped 2 bases from V and 7 bases from J, with 26 bases between. CDR3 length: 18 residues. Germline V lookup: CDR1 LNHNV, CDR2 YYDKDF (reference sequence). In nucleotides, the CDR3 is TGTGCCACCAGCAGACCAGCGGGCGTAAACCCCGTGGGGGTGACCCAGTACTTC. It codes for CATSRPAGVNPVGVTQYF.

The V call is TRBV11-2, the J call TRBJ2-2, with D perhaps TRBD2 (7 bases). Germline assignment: CDR1 SGHAT and CDR2 FQNNGV. V lost 6 bases to trimming and J lost 0 bases, with 14 bases between them. The CDR3 has 16 residues. CDR3 sequence reads: CASRFWGGPNTGELFF. DNA of the CDR3: TGTGCCAGCAGGTTTTGGGGGGGGCCGAACACCGGGGAGCTGTTTTTT.

At least ten counts were recorded for this clonotype. The chain combines TRBV5-6 with TRBJ1-6, with D possibly TRBD1 on 5 matching bases. The V end was cut by 0 bases, the J end by 4 bases, with 14 bases between. Per germline, CDR1 SGHDT and CDR2 YYEEEE. The CDR3 sequence is 17 residues long. The CDR3 reads CASSLAWVREYNSPLHF. CDR3 DNA: TGTGCCAGCAGCTTGGCCTGGGTCAGGGAATATAATTCACCCCTCCACTTT.

V and J are TRBV7-9 and TRBJ2-7; 8 nucleotides agree with TRBD1. The CDR3 contains 15 residues. Trimming cost V 3 bases and J 1 base; bases outside gene matches: 5. Germline CDR1 and CDR2: SEHNR and FQNEAQ (reference sequence). The CDR3 nucleotides are TGTGCCAGCAGCTTCCCAGGGGGCAATTCCTACGAGCAGTACTTC. Translating it yields CASSFPGGNSYEQYF.

Ten or more counts support this clonotype. The chain carries TRBV5-1 and TRBJ2-6, with D possibly TRBD1 on 5 matching bases. The ends were cut back, 4 bases at V and 0 bases at J, with 14 bases in the middle. The CDR3 has 17 amino acids. Germline V gene data show CDR1 as SGHRS and CDR2 as YFSETQ. The chain's CDR3 is CASSNGHLVSGANVLTF. The CDR3 DNA reads TGCGCCAGCAGCAACGGACACTTGGTCTCTGGGGCCAACGTCCTGACTTTC.

This chain connects TRBV2 to TRBJ1-2, with a weak D call TRBD1 (6 bases). Trimming stripped 8 bases from V and 8 bases from J, with 18 bases between. Looked up from germline, CDR1 is SNHLY and CDR2 is FYNNEI. The CDR3 consists of 13 residues. CDR3 sequence: CASHSAGAVGYTF. CDR3 DNA sequence: TGTGCCAGCCATAGTGCAGGGGCAGTAGGCTACACCTTC. Together with reference TRBV2 and TRBJ1-2, the CDR3 gives the full variable domain: EPEVTQTPSHQVTQMGQEVILRCVPISNHLYFYWYRQILGQKVEFLVSFYNNEISEKSEIFDDQFSVERPDGSNFTLKIRSTKLEDSAMYFCASHSAGAVGYTFGSGTRLTVV.

A remark on this clonotype: The CDR3 carries no conserved terminal phenylalanine or tryptophan, so it likely arises from a read error. Because the CDR3's place on the DNA is in doubt, the DNA is left out and the CDR3 is given as listed by TCRdb. The chain has TRBV19 and TRBJ2-7; no check of the table's D call, TRBD2, against the DNA was made. CDR1 is LNHDA, CDR2 SQIVND, per germline (reference sequence). The CDR3 sequence runs 14 residues, both termini included. CDR3 protein: CASSSLAGGYEQCS.

At least ten counts were recorded for this clonotype. The V and J genes are TRBV20-1 and TRBJ1-6, with TRBD1 as a possible D gene (6 bases). V was clipped by 4 bases and J by 9 bases, with 13 bases between them. The CDR3 covers 13 residues. CDR1 is DFQATT, CDR2 SNEGSKA, per germline (reference sequence). CDR3 in DNA: TGCAGTGCTAAACAGGGCTCCTTTTCACCCCTCCACTTT. It translates to CSAKQGSFSPLHF.

This clonotype was counted at least ten times. The V gene is TRBV6-2 or TRBV6-3, the J gene TRBJ2-1; no reliable D call. V lost 0 bases to trimming and J lost 4 bases, with 4 bases between them. In germline, CDR1 is MNHEY, CDR2 SVGEGT. CDR3 length equals 13 residues. The CDR3 region is CASSYSGYNEQFF. The CDR3 DNA is TGTGCCAGCAGTTACTCGGGGTACAATGAGCAGTTCTTC.

This clonotype was observed a handful of times. The chain links TRBV2 to TRBJ2-5; D remains unclear. CDR1 SNHLY and CDR2 FYNNEI come from the germline V gene. Trimming removed 6 bases at V and 3 bases at J, with 8 bases between. This CDR3 comprises 12 residues. CDR3: CASSLQEETQYF. CDR3 in DNA: TGTGCCAGCAGCTTGCAGGAAGAGACCCAGTACTTC.

The rearrangement links TRBV13 to TRBJ1-2; TRBD1 agrees at 7 bases. From germline, CDR1 is PRHDT and CDR2 FYEKMQ (reference sequence). J was trimmed by 2 bases and V by 0 bases; bases with no gene match: 0. The length of the CDR3 is 14 residues. The CDR3 sequence is CASSLGGQNYGYTF. Written as DNA, the CDR3 is TGTGCCAGCAGCTTAGGGGGACAGAACTATGGCTACACCTTC.

CDR3 sequence (DNA): TGCGCCAGCAGCCAAGAGGATAGAACTGGCGGGAGCCACGAGCAGTACTTC. It is translated as CASSQEDRTGGSHEQYF. This chain links TRBV4-1 with TRBJ2-7, with 7 bases aligning to TRBD2. Per the germline V gene, CDR1 is MGHRA and CDR2 is YSYEKL. V dropped 0 bases and J dropped 5; count of bases not matched to a gene: 13. The CDR3 has 17 residues.

A note on this clonotype: A junction boundary mismatches the germline segment, possibly from a read error. The V gene is TRBV6-6, the J gene TRBJ1-1; 7 bases align to TRBD1. CDR3 size: 12 residues. Per the germline V gene, CDR1 is MNHNY and CDR2 is SVGAGI (reference sequence). The CDR3 nucleotides are TGCGCCAGCAAGACAGGGTCGGCTGAAGCTTTCTTT. This encodes CASKTGSAEAFF.

A single count supports this clonotype. V gene TRBV15 combines with J gene TRBJ1-2; unclear D gene. The V gene lost 4 bases and the J gene lost 6 bases, with 12 bases spanning the gap. CDR3 length equals 13 residues. The V gene's germline CDR1 is LNHNV and CDR2 YYDKDF (reference sequence). CDR3 loop: CATSTEGVHGYTF. CDR3 in DNA: TGTGCCACCAGCACCGAGGGTGTACATGGCTACACCTTC.

This chain joins TRBV20-1 and TRBJ2-6; D is undetermined. This CDR3 region has 15 residues. Per the germline V gene, CDR1 is DFQATT and CDR2 is SNEGSKA (reference sequence). V was cut by 0 bases and J by 3 bases, with 9 bases left in between. The chain's CDR3 is CSAREGLSGANVLTF. Here the CDR3 DNA reads TGCAGTGCTAGAGAGGGATTGAGTGGGGCCAACGTCCTGACTTTC.